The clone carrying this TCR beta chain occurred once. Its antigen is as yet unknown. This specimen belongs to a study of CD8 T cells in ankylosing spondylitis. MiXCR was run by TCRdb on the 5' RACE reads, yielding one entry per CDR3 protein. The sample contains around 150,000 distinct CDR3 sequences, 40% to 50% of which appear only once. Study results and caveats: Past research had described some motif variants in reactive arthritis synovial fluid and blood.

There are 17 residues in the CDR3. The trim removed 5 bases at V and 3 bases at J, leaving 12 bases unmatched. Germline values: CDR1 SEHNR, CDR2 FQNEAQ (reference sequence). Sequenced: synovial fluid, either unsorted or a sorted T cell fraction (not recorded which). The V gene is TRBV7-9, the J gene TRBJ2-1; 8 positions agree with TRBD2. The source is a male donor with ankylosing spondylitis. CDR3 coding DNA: TGTGCCAGCAGCCCGGGGGGGGCGATAGACATCTACAATGAGCAGTTCTTC. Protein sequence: CASSPGGAIDIYNEQFF.